This entry lists 9 T cell receptor beta chains sequenced from one sample in a study of cytomegalovirus exposure and HLA in healthy donors. Clones were sequenced by immunoSEQ multiplex PCR, and TCRdb holds only the in-frame ones, with some missing. The profile shows fewer than 85,000 clones, less than 95% of them singletons. The source material was PBMCs. The receptors were sampled from a woman aged 18-29 years in good health and CMV-seronegative.

The V and J genes are TRBV12-5 and TRBJ1-2; unclear D gene. Germline V gives CDR1 LGHNT, CDR2 FRNRAP. This CDR3 has 12 amino acids. V shed 1 base and J shed 5 bases, with 5 bases lying between them. The CDR3 spells CASGLGPYGYTF. CDR3 DNA sequence: TGTGCTAGTGGTTTGGGGCCGTATGGCTACACCTTC.

The V and J genes are TRBV6-4 and TRBJ2-6, with no clear D. CDR1 is MRHNA, CDR2 SNTAGT, per germline. V shed 2 bases and J shed 0 bases, with 5 bases lying between them. CDR3 size: 15 residues. CDR3 amino acids: CASSDRGSGANVLTF. The DNA of the CDR3 is TGTGCCAGCAGTGACCGCGGCTCTGGGGCCAACGTCCTGACTTTC.

The genes are TRBV13 and TRBJ1-1, with TRBD1 identical over 11 bases. Unmatched junction bases numbered 1, after V lost 5 bases and J lost 5 bases. The CDR3 contains 13 residues. CDR1 is PRHDT and CDR2 is FYEKMQ in the germline V gene (reference sequence). This CDR3 reads CASSGTGGTEAFF. CDR3 in DNA: TGTGCCAGCAGCGGGACAGGGGGGACTGAAGCTTTCTTT.

V is TRBV29-1 and J is TRBJ2-1; D is possibly TRBD2 (5 bases). From germline, CDR1 is SQVTM and CDR2 ANQGSEA. The length of the CDR3 is 13 residues. The germline V and J ends were trimmed by 4 bases and 2 bases, with 9 bases remaining between them. The DNA of the CDR3 is TGCAGCGTTGCCAAGGAGGCCTACAATGAGCAGTTCTTC. Translation gives CSVAKEAYNEQFF.

The J gene is TRBJ2-5, the V gene TRBV9; 9 nucleotides match TRBD2. Germline V lookup: CDR1 SGDLS, CDR2 YYNGEE. The ends lost 4 bases at V and 5 bases at J; junction bases unmatched: 12. The CDR3 totals 16 residues. CDR3 nucleotide sequence: TGTGCCAGCAGCTCAGACCAGCGGGGGGCCTCGGAGACCCAGTACTTC. It is translated as CASSSDQRGASETQYF. Full variable domain (missing parts from reference TRBV9 and TRBJ2-5): DSGVTQTPKHLITATGQRVTLRCSPRSGDLSVYWYQQSLDQGLQFLIQYYNGEERAKGNILERFSAQQFPDLHSELNLSSLELGDSALYFCASSSDQRGASETQYFGPGTRLLVL.

The chain joins TRBV5-1 to TRBJ1-4; TRBD1 matches at 9 bases. The CDR3 loop spans 18 amino acids. Germline CDR1 is SGHRS and CDR2 is YFSETQ. The V segment lost 0 bases and the J segment 0 bases; nucleotides outside the gene matches: 6. This CDR3 is CASSLAGQGISTNEKLFF. DNA of the CDR3: TGCGCCAGCAGCTTGGCGGGACAGGGAATATCAACTAATGAAAAACTGTTTTTT.

The gene calls are TRBV30 and TRBJ2-1, with TRBD2 matching over 12 bases. V lost 2 bases and J lost 15; bases outside the gene matches: 11. This CDR3 spans 14 amino acids. The germline V gene encodes CDR1 GTSNPN and CDR2 SVGIG (reference sequence). CDR3 region: CAWSFLTSGGARFF. The CDR3 coding sequence is TGTGCCTGGAGTTTCCTGACTAGCGGGGGCGCGAGGTTCTTC.

A word on this clone: The limits of the CDR3 on the DNA are not certain, so only TCRdb's listed CDR3 is given. The V gene is TRBV12-1, the J gene TRBJ2-3; TRBD1 was called by the table and not checked on the DNA. TRBV12-1 is a pseudogene. The CDR3 contains 18 residues when both ends are counted. The CDR3: CASSFGPGTGDRTDTQYF.

The chain employs TRBV5-5 and TRBJ2-2; no reliable D call. V was shortened by 4 bases and J by 3 bases, with 10 bases between the two germline ends. This CDR3 region has 14 residues. Per the germline V gene, CDR1 is SGHKS and CDR2 is YYEKEE (reference sequence). The DNA of the CDR3 is TGTGCCAGCAGCCTGACATCGTACACCGGGGAGCTGTTTTTT. It codes for CASSLTSYTGELFF. Together with reference TRBV5-5 and TRBJ2-2, the CDR3 gives the full variable domain: DAGVTQSPTHLIKTRGQQVTLRCSPISGHKSVSWYQQVLGQGPQFIFQYYEKEERGRGNFPDRFSARQFPNYSSELNVNALLLGDSALYLCASSLTSYTGELFFGEGSRLTVL.